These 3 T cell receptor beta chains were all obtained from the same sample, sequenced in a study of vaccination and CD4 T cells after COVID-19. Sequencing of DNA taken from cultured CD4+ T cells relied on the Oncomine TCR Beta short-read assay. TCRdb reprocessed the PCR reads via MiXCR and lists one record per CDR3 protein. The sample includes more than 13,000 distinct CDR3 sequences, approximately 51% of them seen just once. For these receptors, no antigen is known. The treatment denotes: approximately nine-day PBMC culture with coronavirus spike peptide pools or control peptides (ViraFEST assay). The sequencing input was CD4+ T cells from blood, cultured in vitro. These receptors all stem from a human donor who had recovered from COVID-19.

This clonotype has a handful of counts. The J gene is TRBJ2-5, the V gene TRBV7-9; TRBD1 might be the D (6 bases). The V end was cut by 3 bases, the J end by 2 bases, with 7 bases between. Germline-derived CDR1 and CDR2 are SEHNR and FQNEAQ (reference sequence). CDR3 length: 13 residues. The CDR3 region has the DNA TGTGCCAGCAGCTTTAGGGGGCAAGAGACCCAGTACTTC. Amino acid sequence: CASSFRGQETQYF.

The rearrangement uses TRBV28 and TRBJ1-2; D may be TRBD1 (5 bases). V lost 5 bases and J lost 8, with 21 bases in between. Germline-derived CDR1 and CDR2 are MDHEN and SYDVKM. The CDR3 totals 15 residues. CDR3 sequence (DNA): TGTGCCAGCAGTCCGGGGACTTCAGCCCGCTACGGCTACACCTTC. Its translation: CASSPGTSARYGYTF.

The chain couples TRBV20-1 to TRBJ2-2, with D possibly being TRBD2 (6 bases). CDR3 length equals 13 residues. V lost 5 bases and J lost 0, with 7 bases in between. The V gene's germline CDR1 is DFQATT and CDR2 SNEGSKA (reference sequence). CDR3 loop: CSAWRANTGELFF. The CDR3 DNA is TGCAGTGCTTGGAGGGCGAACACCGGGGAGCTGTTTTTT.